These T cell receptor beta chains were read from a single sample in a study of T-cell memory formation after mild COVID-19. Each CDR3 protein is one row after TCRdb ran MiXCR on the 5' RACE reads. The table records around 300,000 distinct CDR3 sequences, roughly 15% of them present only once. Sequenced input: PBMCs or a T cell subset sorted from them (not recorded which). The receptors were gathered from a man aged 18 to 30 who had mild COVID-19 (a few samples of this study predate the infection). Cell type and time point are not known. CDR3s include the opening cysteine and the closing phenylalanine or tryptophan. D genes are given only for firm matches. Clone size appears in some rows only: once, few, many, or a class for an expanded clone.

V	size	length	D	J	DNA	CDR3
TRBV6-1	NA	14	TRBD1	TRBJ1-5	TGTGCCAGAAGTGAAGAGGACAGGGAACAGCCCCAGCATTTT	CARSEEDREQPQHF
TRBV4-2	few	15	NA	TRBJ1-1	TGTGCCAGCAGCCAAGGACGGCAGGGTCACACTGAAGCTTTCTTT	CASSQGRQGHTEAFF
TRBV18	many	14	NA	TRBJ1-4	TGTGCCAGCTCACGGCGGAGAGAAAATGAAAAACTGTTTTTT	CASSRRRENEKLFF
TRBV19	few	15	NA	TRBJ2-1	TGTGCCAGTAGTATAGATGGGGGCAAGGGGAATGAGCAGTTCTTC	CASSIDGGKGNEQFF
TRBV10-3	few	15	NA	TRBJ2-3	TGTGCCATCAGTGAAGATCTTGGCCCCCGGGATACGCAGTATTTT	CAISEDLGPRDTQYF
TRBV29-1	NA	11	NA	TRBJ2-3	TGCAGCGTTCTACAGACAGATACGCAGTATTTT	CSVLQTDTQYF
TRBV4-1	few	21	TRBD1	TRBJ1-1	TGCGCCAGCAGCCAAATTCGATACGAGACAGGGAAAACTCCTTTTGGCACTGAAGCTTTCTTT	CASSQIRYETGKTPFGTEAFF
TRBV9	NA	14	NA	TRBJ1-1	TGTGCCAGCAGCACGACCTCTGGAAGCACTGAAGCTTTCTTT	CASSTTSGSTEAFF
TRBV7-9	NA	19	TRBD2	TRBJ2-1	TGTGCCAGCAGCTCGACTACGGGAAGTCCGCCAACCGGGGGGAATGAGCAGTTCTTC	CASSSTTGSPPTGGNEQFF
TRBV20-1	NA	12	NA	TRBJ2-3	TGCGCCTGTGCACCCCCCACAGATACGCAGTATTTT	CACAPPTDTQYF
TRBV3-1	many	16	TRBD2	TRBJ2-2	TGTGCCAGCAGCCAAGGTCTAGCGGGAGCAACCGGGGAGCTGTTTTTT	CASSQGLAGATGELFF
TRBV20-1	NA	14	TRBD2	TRBJ2-5	TGCAGTGCCTCATGGGCTAGCGGGGCCGAGACCCAGTACTTC	CSASWASGAETQYF
TRBV2	NA	14	NA	TRBJ2-1	TGTGCCAGCAGTGAATGGCAGCGGGTTGGGGAGCAGTTCTTC	CASSEWQRVGEQFF
TRBV4-3	NA	15	TRBD1	TRBJ2-7	TGCGCCAGAAGCCAAACCGGGACAGGGTCCTACGAGCAGTACTTC	CARSQTGTGSYEQYF
TRBV4-3	few	15	NA	TRBJ2-5	TGCGCCAGCAGCCAAGATCCGGGGTGGAGGGAGACCCAGTACTTC	CASSQDPGWRETQYF
TRBV20-1	few	16	TRBD1	TRBJ1-5	TGCAGTGCCAGCGACAGGGGCCTGATTAGCAATCAGCCCCAGCATTTT	CSASDRGLISNQPQHF
TRBV30	few	11	NA	TRBJ2-3	TGTGCCTGGAGCGGCGCAGATACGCAGTATTTT	CAWSGADTQYF
TRBV2	NA	15	NA	TRBJ2-2	TGTGCCAGCAGCCAGGGCAGGGTCAACACCGGGGAGCTGATTTTT	CASSQGRVNTGELIF
TRBV5-1	many	13	NA	TRBJ2-5	TGCGCCAGCAGCTTGGAAGATTTAGAGACCCAGTACTTC	CASSLEDLETQYF
TRBV5-4	few	15	TRBD1	TRBJ2-3	TGTGCCAGCAGCTTTCAGGGGGACCACACAGATACGCAGTATTTT	CASSFQGDHTDTQYF
TRBV19	many	14	NA	TRBJ1-6	TGTGCCAGTAGTCCAGCAGGTCGGGCTTCACCCCTCCACTTT	CASSPAGRASPLHF
TRBV3-1	many	17	TRBD1	TRBJ1-6	TGTGCCAGCAGCCAACCTAGACAGGGGAGGAATAATTCACCCCTCCACTTT	CASSQPRQGRNNSPLHF
TRBV6-6	NA	13	NA	TRBJ2-3	TGTGCCAGCAGAACAGAAGGCACAGATACGCAGTATTTT	CASRTEGTDTQYF
TRBV2	NA	14	TRBD2	TRBJ2-1	TGTGCCACCACGGGGGGAGGAGGGTACAATGAGCAGTTCTTC	CATTGGGGYNEQFF
TRBV5-1	NA	14	TRBD1	TRBJ1-6	TGCGCCAGCAGCCCGGACAGGGTGTCTTCACCCCTCCACTTT	CASSPDRVSSPLHF
TRBV5-1	many	14	NA	TRBJ2-7	TGCGCCAGCAGCCCCAGGACGGACAACTACGAGCAGTACTTC	CASSPRTDNYEQYF
TRBV6-6	few	14	TRBD1	TRBJ1-2	TGTGCCAGCACGAGAACAGGGGGCAACTATGGCTACACCTTC	CASTRTGGNYGYTF
TRBV5-1	NA	14	TRBD1	TRBJ1-2	TGCGCCAGCAGCCTGGACAGGGGGCAAAGCGGCTACACCTTC	CASSLDRGQSGYTF
TRBV7-9	NA	13	NA	TRBJ2-1	TGTGCCAGCAGCTTACAGGAAGGGGATGAGCAGTTCTTC	CASSLQEGDEQFF
TRBV6-5	few	15	TRBD2	TRBJ2-1	TGTGCCAGCAGTTGGGGGGTAGCGGGCCACAATGAGCAGTTCTTC	CASSWGVAGHNEQFF
TRBV5-1	many	15	TRBD2	TRBJ2-5	TGCGCCAGCAGACCGGGACTAGCGTTACAAGAGACCCAGTACTTC	CASRPGLALQETQYF
TRBV20-1	few	12	NA	TRBJ2-3	TGCAGTGCCGCTAGACCCCCAGATACGCAGTATTTT	CSAARPPDTQYF
TRBV5-1	NA	12	NA	TRBJ1-2	TGCGCCAGCAGCTCATACATGGATGGCTACACCTTC	CASSSYMDGYTF
TRBV27	NA	16	TRBD2	TRBJ2-5	TGTGCCAGCAGTTTCCGCGCGAGCGGGGGGGGACAGACCCAGTACTTC	CASSFRASGGGQTQYF
TRBV18	few	15	NA	TRBJ2-3	TGTGCCAGCTCATCCAGGGGCCCCAGCACAGATACGCAGTATTTT	CASSSRGPSTDTQYF
TRBV4-1	few	14	NA	TRBJ2-7	TGCGCCAGCAGCCAAGGGGGGGCTTCCTACGAGCAGTACTTC	CASSQGGASYEQYF
TRBV6-6	many	15	TRBD1	TRBJ2-7	TGTGCCAGCAGAGCAGACAGGGCTAGCCCCTACGAGCAGTACTTC	CASRADRASPYEQYF
TRBV12-3/TRBV12-4	many	14	TRBD2	TRBJ2-1	TGTGCCAGCAGATGGACTAGCGGGGGGAATGAGCAGTTCTTC	CASRWTSGGNEQFF
TRBV7-8	NA	13	TRBD2	TRBJ2-1	TGTGCCAGCGGCCGACTAGCGGACAATGAGCAGTTCTTC	CASGRLADNEQFF
TRBV18	NA	15	TRBD1	TRBJ2-7	TGTGCCAGCTCAACTCGGACAGGGGTGAGGCACGAGCAGTACTTC	CASSTRTGVRHEQYF
TRBV4-3	NA	15	NA	TRBJ2-3	TGCGCCAGCAGGAGGGCGACAGGTCTCACAGATACGCAGTATTTT	CASRRATGLTDTQYF
TRBV18	NA	15	NA	TRBJ2-2	TGTGCCAGCTCACCCCCAACAGAGTACACCGGGGAGCTGTTTTTT	CASSPPTEYTGELFF
TRBV5-1	many	15	TRBD2	TRBJ2-1	TGCGCCAGCAGCTTGACTAGCGGGGGTTACAATGAGCAGTTCTTC	CASSLTSGGYNEQFF
TRBV20-1	few	13	NA	TRBJ1-1	TGCAGTGCTAGAGATCCAAGCAGGGACCGGGCTTTCTTT	CSARDPSRDRAFF
TRBV2	few	14	NA	TRBJ1-2	TGTGCCAGCAGCCGGGTCTCAACTAACTATGGCTACACCTTC	CASSRVSTNYGYTF
TRBV29-1	many	14	TRBD1	TRBJ2-2	TGCAGCGTGAGACAGGGGTCGGGCACCGGGGAGCTGTTTTTT	CSVRQGSGTGELFF
TRBV9	few	12	NA	TRBJ2-4	TGTGCCAGCAAGGGCAGGGAAAACATTCAGTACTTC	CASKGRENIQYF
TRBV14	NA	20	NA	TRBJ2-1	TGTGCCAGCAGCCTCCGACCCCAACGGGCAGGGGCGAACTCCTACAATGAGCAGTTCTTC	CASSLRPQRAGANSYNEQFF
TRBV4-3	many	14	NA	TRBJ2-4	TGCGCCAGCAGCCAAGTTAGGGGAGAGTACATTCAGTACTTC	CASSQVRGEYIQYF
TRBV5-1	NA	16	NA	TRBJ2-2	TGCGCCAGCAGCAAGAGGGACGGAGCGAACACCGGGGAGCTGTTTTTT	CASSKRDGANTGELFF
TRBV6-2/TRBV6-3	few	18	NA	TRBJ2-4	TGTGCCAGCAGCCCCGACGGCCGGGCAAGCGTAGCCAAAAACATTCAGTACTTC	CASSPDGRASVAKNIQYF
TRBV20-1	few	14	NA	TRBJ2-7	TGCAGTGCTTTACCCGGGACGAACTCCTACGAGCAGTACTTC	CSALPGTNSYEQYF
TRBV6-6	NA	15	TRBD1	TRBJ1-4	TGTGCCAGCACCAGACGGGACAGGGTTAATGAAAAACTGTTTTTT	CASTRRDRVNEKLFF
TRBV11-2	few	15	NA	TRBJ2-2	TGTGCCAGCAGTACCGGGCCCCCGAACACCGGGGAGCTGTTTTTT	CASSTGPPNTGELFF
TRBV20-1	many	16	NA	TRBJ2-2	TGCAGTGCTAGAGATCTCGGACAGCCAAACACCGGGGAGCTGTTTTTT	CSARDLGQPNTGELFF
TRBV20-1	few	15	NA	TRBJ2-7	TGCAGTGCTAGAGAAGTCGCAGCTTCCTCCTACGAGCAGTACTTC	CSAREVAASSYEQYF
TRBV25-1	NA	14	NA	TRBJ1-1	TGTGCCAGCAGAAACATAGGGGGAAACACTGAAGCTTTCTTT	CASRNIGGNTEAFF